The 7 T cell receptor beta chains below all came from one sample that was sequenced in a study of sequential checkpoint blockade in melanoma (dated by TCRdb to the late 2010s). The library was prepared using the immunoSEQ multiplex PCR assay. TCRdb obtained this table from immuneACCESS and retained in-frame rearrangements with V and J assigned. These tables miss some clones; where compared with another copy, unresolved V genes account for less than half of the shortfall, and the remainder is unexplained. This sample gives roughly 28,000 clones in total; roughly 81% of them show up just once. Roughly 20% of the sample belongs to the ten largest clones. This specimen's treatment or condition label, interpreted: randomized to nivolumab then ipilimumab (arm A) or the reverse (arm B). The material sequenced was CD8+ T cells sorted from blood (inferred from file names), taken from a patient given nivolumab and ipilimumab in sequence. The receptors shown here come from a human donor with melanoma.

This chain joins TRBV4-1 and TRBJ2-7; TRBD1 matches at 8 bases. V gave up 4 bases and J gave up 2 bases; unmatched junction bases: 7. From germline, CDR1 is MGHRA and CDR2 YSYEKL. CDR3 length equals 15 residues. The CDR3 DNA reads as TGCGCCAGCAGCCTAACCTCAGGGGGCCCCTACGAGCAGTACTTC. This sequence encodes CASSLTSGGPYEQYF.

The V and J genes are TRBV4-3 and TRBJ2-1, with 12 bases fitting TRBD2. V shed 4 bases and J 0 bases; nucleotides not matched to a gene: 7. The CDR3 runs 18 residues. The germline gives CDR1 LGHNA, CDR2 YSLEER. This chain's CDR3 is CASSPSTSGGSSYNEQFF. For the CDR3, the DNA is TGCGCCAGCAGCCCCTCGACTAGCGGGGGTAGCTCCTACAATGAGCAGTTCTTC.

This sequence joins TRBV27 and TRBJ2-1; D perhaps matches TRBD2 (5 bases). Trimming left V 5 bases short and J 10 bases short, with 18 bases between. This CDR3 has 14 residues. Germline V CDR1 and CDR2: MNHEY, SMNVEV (reference sequence). The CDR3 DNA is TGTGCCAGCAGTGCCCAATCGCTAGCCCCCGAGCAGTTCTTC. It codes for CASSAQSLAPEQFF.

The chain couples TRBV18 to TRBJ1-2; no clear D. Trimming stripped 5 bases from V and 0 bases from J, with 22 bases between. Germline CDR1 reads KGHSH; CDR2 reads LQKENI. This CDR3 has 18 residues. Here the CDR3 reads CASSATGGLMLANYGYTF. In nucleotides, the CDR3 is TGTGCCAGCTCAGCCACGGGAGGGCTGATGTTAGCTAACTATGGCTACACCTTC.

This clone was recorded only once. The gene calls are TRBV2 and TRBJ1-1, with 7 bases fitting TRBD1. This CDR3 is built from 13 residues. The V gene end was trimmed by 6 bases and the J gene end by 7 bases; junction bases not matched to a gene: 8. Germline V gene data show CDR1 as SNHLY and CDR2 as FYNNEI. CDR3: CASRVGTAGEAFF. CDR3 DNA sequence: TGTGCCAGCAGGGTAGGGACAGCTGGTGAAGCTTTCTTT.

Turning to this clone: A junction boundary mismatches the germline segment, possibly from a read error. The chain links TRBV14 to TRBJ1-4; possibly TRBD1 for D (5 bases). Looked up from germline, CDR1 is SGHDN and CDR2 is FVKESK. CDR3 size: 14 residues. CDR3 nucleotides: TGTGCCGGCAGCCAAGACGGCCGGGAGGGGAAACTGTTTTTT. Translation gives CAGSQDGREGKLFF.

J is TRBJ2-7 and V is TRBV6-5; 7 positions match TRBD2. Per the germline V gene, CDR1 is MNHEY and CDR2 is SVGAGI. The CDR3 spans 14 residues. Trimming removed 5 bases from V and 5 bases from J; junction bases left unmatched: 9. The CDR3 DNA reads TGTGCCAGCAGTCCTACCGGGACTACTAACGAGCAGTACTTC. Its protein product is CASSPTGTTNEQYF.